The clone carrying this T cell receptor beta chain was recorded a few times. Its antigen is as yet unknown. Between the trimmed V and J ends, which lost 4 bases and 1 base, there was a span of 10 bases. Germline assignment: CDR1 LNHDA and CDR2 SQIVND (reference sequence). The CDR3 consists of 14 residues. These data originate in a study of T-cell memory formation after mild COVID-19. Looking at the study overall: TCR clustering was largely donor specific.

5'RACE primed at constant segments yielded TCR alpha and TCR beta cDNA libraries bearing sample barcodes and UMIs. One entry per CDR3 protein, called by TCRdb with MiXCR from the 5' RACE reads. Seen here are a few hundred thousand distinct CDR3 sequences, 20% to 25% observed once, and the top ten hold about 21%. Regarding the study as a whole: Of the contracting clones, CD4+ ones lay mainly in CM and EM, and CD8+ ones in EMRA. That cross-reactive memory joined was suggested by some responding clones appearing in pre-infection memory.

This clonotype originated in a man younger than 30 who had mild COVID-19 (a few samples of this study predate the infection). Cell type and time point are not known. The chain has TRBV19 and TRBJ1-1; D remains ambiguous. Sequenced input: PBMCs or a T cell subset sorted from them (not recorded which). The CDR3 nucleotides read TGTGCCAGTAGTAGTACGGCGGGGAACACTGAAGCTTTCTTT. Encoded protein: CASSSTAGNTEAFF.